The clone carrying this T cell receptor (beta chain) was picked up many times. Antigen specificity is unknown. At one boundary the junction diverges from the germline segment, which might be a read error. These data come from a study of T cells in Graves' hyperthyroidism and ophthalmopathy. Overall study findings and caveats: A model of 13 V-J features distinguished ophthalmopathy from stable hyperthyroidism.

Diagnoses rested on clinical symptoms, serum thyroxine and TRAb, thyroid ultrasound and orbital computed tomography. This CDR3 is built from 14 residues. Per the germline V gene, CDR1 is SGHAT and CDR2 is FQNNGV. RNA transcripts gave rise to amplified TCR beta CDR3 regions. Using the HTBI primer set, a first-round RT-PCR was run on the TCR CDR3. MiXCR was run by TCRdb on the multiplex PCR reads, yielding one entry per CDR3 protein. The profile shows hundreds of thousands of distinct CDR3 sequences, under 15% of them singletons. Input material: blood. The genes are TRBV11-2 and TRBJ1-2, with 7 bases aligning to TRBD1. The origin of this receptor is a woman aged 18 to 35 with Graves' hyperthyroidism. The CDR3 protein is CASSLEVQGDGYTF. The CDR3 bases are TGTGCCAGCAGCCTAGAGGTGCAGGGGGATGGCTACACCTTC.